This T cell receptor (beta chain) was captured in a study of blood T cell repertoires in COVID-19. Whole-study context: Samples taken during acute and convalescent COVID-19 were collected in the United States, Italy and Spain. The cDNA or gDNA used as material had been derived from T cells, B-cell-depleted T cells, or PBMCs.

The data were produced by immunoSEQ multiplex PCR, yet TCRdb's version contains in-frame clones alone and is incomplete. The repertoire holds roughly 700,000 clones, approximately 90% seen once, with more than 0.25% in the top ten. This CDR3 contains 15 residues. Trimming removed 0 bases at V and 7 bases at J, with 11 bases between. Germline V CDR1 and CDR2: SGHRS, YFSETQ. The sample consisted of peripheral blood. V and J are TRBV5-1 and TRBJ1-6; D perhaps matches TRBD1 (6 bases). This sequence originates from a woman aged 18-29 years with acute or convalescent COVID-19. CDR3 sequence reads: CASSLDGQPNSPLHF. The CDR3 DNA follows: TGCGCCAGCAGCTTGGACGGACAGCCAAATTCACCCCTCCACTTT.